This T cell receptor beta chain was captured in a study of blood T cell repertoires in COVID-19. In the study overall: Sample material is recorded as cDNA or gDNA derived from T cells, B-cell-depleted T cells, or PBMCs.

The CDR3 runs to 17 residues. With 6 bases clipped from V and 0 bases from J, the junction kept 10 bases outside the gene matches. In germline, CDR1 is MDHEN, CDR2 SYDVKM. Only in-frame clones appear in the TCRdb table, and some are missing; sequencing was by immunoSEQ multiplex PCR. This table holds roughly 97,000 clones, roughly 79% found once. This clone was seen only a few times. This TCR came from a man aged 70-80 years with acute or convalescent COVID-19. The rearrangement links TRBV28 to TRBJ2-1, with TRBD1 identical over 8 bases. The sample consisted of peripheral blood. CDR3 in DNA: TGTGCCAGCAGCTCCGCCAGGGGGCAGGGCTCCTACAATGAGCAGTTCTTC. It translates to CASSSARGQGSYNEQFF.